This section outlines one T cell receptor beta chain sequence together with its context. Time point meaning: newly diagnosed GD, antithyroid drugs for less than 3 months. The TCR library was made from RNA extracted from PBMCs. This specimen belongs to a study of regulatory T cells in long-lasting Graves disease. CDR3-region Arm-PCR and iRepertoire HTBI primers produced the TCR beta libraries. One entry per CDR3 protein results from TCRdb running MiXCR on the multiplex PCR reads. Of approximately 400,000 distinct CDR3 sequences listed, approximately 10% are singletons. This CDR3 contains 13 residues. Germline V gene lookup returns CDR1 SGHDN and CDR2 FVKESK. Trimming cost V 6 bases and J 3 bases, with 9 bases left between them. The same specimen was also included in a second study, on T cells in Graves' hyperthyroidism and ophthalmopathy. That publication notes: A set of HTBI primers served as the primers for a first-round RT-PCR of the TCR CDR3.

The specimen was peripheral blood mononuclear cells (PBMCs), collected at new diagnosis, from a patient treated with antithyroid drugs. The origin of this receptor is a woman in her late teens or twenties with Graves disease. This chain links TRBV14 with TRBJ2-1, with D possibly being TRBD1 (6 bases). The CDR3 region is CASRLQGYNEQFF. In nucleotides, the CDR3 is TGTGCCAGCAGGCTACAGGGCTACAATGAGCAGTTCTTC.